A single sample is the source of the 23 T cell receptor beta chains below, sequenced in a study of blood T cell repertoires in COVID-19 (dated by TCRdb to 2020 to 2022). Library generation was performed with the immunoSEQ multiplex PCR assay. Entries here come from immuneACCESS through TCRdb and include only in-frame sequences with V and J called. Some clones fail to appear in such tables; in the studies checked, an unresolved V gene covers under half of the shortfall, and the cause of the remainder is unknown. This sample is represented by 300,000 to 400,000 clones; 70% to 90% of them were singletons. The ten largest clones add up to roughly 8% of the sample. Sequencing was carried out using peripheral blood. The receptors here all came from a woman aged 50 to 60 who had recovered from COVID-19.

A remark on this clone: The junction shows a germline mismatch at one end, possibly a read error. This chain uses TRBV6-5 with TRBJ1-1; TRBD1 might be the D (5 bases). The germline V gene encodes CDR1 MNHEY and CDR2 SVGAGI. The CDR3 length is 13 residues. Here the CDR3 reads CASRKGFGTETFF. The CDR3 region has the DNA TGTGCCAGCAGAAAGGGGTTTGGAACTGAAACTTTCTTT.

The chain couples TRBV9 to TRBJ2-1, with 9 bases identical to TRBD1. V lost 3 bases, J lost 6 bases, and 10 bases stayed unmatched. The CDR3 spans 16 residues. The germline CDR1 and CDR2 sequences are SGDLS and YYNGEE. CDR3: CASSERVGTGFNEQFF. The CDR3 region has the DNA TGTGCCAGCAGCGAGAGAGTCGGGACAGGGTTCAATGAGCAGTTCTTC.

This clone was picked up a small number of times. The J gene is TRBJ2-1, the V gene TRBV18, with unresolved D. Trimming shortened V by 3 bases and J by 6 bases, and 6 bases separated the two germline ends. CDR3 size: 12 residues. Germline CDR1 reads KGHSH; CDR2 reads LQKENI. The CDR3 nucleotides read TGTGCCAGCTCACCGGCCCGCAATGAGCAGTTCTTC. Protein sequence: CASSPARNEQFF.

The genes are TRBV7-2 and TRBJ2-1; no firm D call. The V gene's germline CDR1 is SGHTA and CDR2 FQGNSA. The CDR3 has 16 residues. Trimming removed 5 bases from V and 6 bases from J, with 20 bases in between. DNA of the CDR3: TGTGCCAGCAGCCCAGCCCGACTGAGCAACGTCAATGAGCAGTTCTTC. Its protein product is CASSPARLSNVNEQFF.

This rearrangement joins TRBV28 to TRBJ1-2; 9 nucleotides line up with TRBD1. This CDR3 has 15 residues. V was pared by 7 bases and J by 5 bases, with 11 bases of the junction left unmatched. Germline loops: CDR1 MDHEN, CDR2 SYDVKM. This CDR3 is CASTGGGTGIYGYTF. For the CDR3, the DNA is TGTGCCAGCACCGGTGGGGGGACAGGGATTTATGGCTACACCTTC.

V and J are TRBV9 and TRBJ2-3; 10 nucleotides align to TRBD2. J gave up 5 bases and V 3 bases, and 6 bases lay outside the gene matches. The CDR3 spans 15 residues. Germline CDR1 SGDLS, CDR2 YYNGEE. The CDR3 loop is CASSALAGAGDTQYF. CDR3 bases: TGTGCCAGCAGCGCCCTAGCGGGAGCGGGAGATACGCAGTATTTT.

The chain recombines TRBV9 with TRBJ2-7; D not certain. V gave up 0 bases and J gave up 2 bases, with 6 bases separating them. This CDR3 contains 13 residues. Germline CDR1 reads SGDLS; CDR2 reads YYNGEE. DNA of the CDR3: TGTGCCAGCAGCGTAGGTCCGGCCTACGAGCAGTACTTC. This translates into CASSVGPAYEQYF.

This chain joins TRBV28 and TRBJ1-1; D ambiguous. Per the germline V gene, CDR1 is MDHEN and CDR2 is SYDVKM. V lost 2 bases to trimming and J lost 1 base, with 5 bases between them. The CDR3 spans 13 residues. The chain's CDR3 is CASSLPRNTEAFF. CDR3 nucleotides: TGTGCCAGCAGTTTACCCCGGAACACTGAAGCTTTCTTT.

The chain employs TRBV6-5 and TRBJ1-3, with 7 nucleotides matching TRBD1. From germline, CDR1 is MNHEY and CDR2 SVGAGI. The CDR3 is made up of 14 amino acids. J was trimmed by 4 bases and V by 11 bases; bases with no gene match: 11. The DNA of the CDR3 is TGTGCCGCGAGGAGGGGGCTCGGGGGAAACACCATATATTTT. Protein sequence: CAARRGLGGNTIYF.

This chain uses TRBV6-5 with TRBJ1-1, with 7 positions matching TRBD1. Germline values: CDR1 MNHEY, CDR2 SVGAGI. V shed 6 bases, J shed 8 bases, and the junction held 6 bases outside the gene matches. This CDR3 is built from 12 residues. The chain's CDR3 is CASSRDSGEAFF. The CDR3 DNA sequence: TGTGCCAGCAGCCGGGACAGCGGGGAAGCTTTCTTT.

The V gene is TRBV15, the J gene TRBJ2-1; D may be TRBD1 (6 bases). V shed 4 bases and J shed 0 bases, with 10 bases lying between them. Germline CDR1 and CDR2: LNHNV and YYDKDF (reference sequence). The length of the CDR3 is 15 residues. Here the CDR3 DNA reads TGTGCCACCAGCACGGACAGAGCCTCCTACAATGAGCAGTTCTTC. Translation: CATSTDRASYNEQFF.

V usage is TRBV19 and J usage is TRBJ2-7; 12 bases are a match to TRBD1. Losses at the gene ends were 4 bases for V and 6 bases for J; bases not matched to a gene: 10. CDR1 LNHDA and CDR2 SQIVND come from the germline V gene (reference sequence). This CDR3 contains 16 residues. Here the CDR3 DNA reads TGTGCCAGTAGTAAGCCGGGACAGGGGGCAGGTGGCGAGCAGTACTTC. Translating gives CASSKPGQGAGGEQYF.

The chain combines TRBV9 with TRBJ2-3; a weak D match, TRBD2 (6 bases). V was shortened by 2 bases and J by 4 bases, with 11 bases between the two germline ends. The CDR3 is 14 residues long. Germline V gives CDR1 SGDLS, CDR2 YYNGEE. CDR3 bases: TGTGCCAGCAGCGTGGGGAGGAGGGCAGATACGCAGTATTTT. It is translated as CASSVGRRADTQYF.

The genes are TRBV6-2 or TRBV6-3 and TRBJ2-5; D gene uncertain. Per the germline V gene, CDR1 is MNHEY and CDR2 is SVGEGT. The ends were cut back, 0 bases at V and 7 bases at J, with 6 bases in the middle. This CDR3 is built from 12 residues. The CDR3 is CASSYSTGTQYF. The CDR3 bases are TGTGCCAGCAGTTACTCGACTGGGACCCAGTACTTC.

The V call is TRBV3-1 (or the pseudogene TRBV3-2), the J call TRBJ2-7; D possibly corresponds to TRBD1 (6 bases). The germline gives CDR1 LGHDT, CDR2 YNNKEL (reference sequence). V was pared by 5 bases and J by 6 bases, with 11 bases between. The CDR3 extends over 12 amino acids. The CDR3 is CASSSRQVEQYF. The CDR3 DNA follows: TGTGCCAGCAGCTCACGACAGGTCGAGCAGTACTTC.

The J gene is TRBJ1-1, the V gene TRBV29-1; unclear D gene. Germline lookup yields CDR1 SQVTM and CDR2 ANQGSEA. Between the trimmed V and J ends, which lost 4 bases and 1 base, there was a span of 13 bases. This CDR3 comprises 14 residues. The CDR3 region has the DNA TGCAGCGTTGCATCGGCTAGACCGAACACTGAAGCTTTCTTT. This gives the protein CSVASARPNTEAFF.

The chain has TRBV28 and TRBJ1-1, with 8 positions matching TRBD1. Germline trimming cut 4 bases from V and 10 bases from J; bases unmatched to any gene: 14. The germline V gene has CDR1 MDHEN and CDR2 SYDVKM. The CDR3 length is 15 residues. In nucleotides, the CDR3 is TGTGCCAGCAGTTCCGGGGGGACAGGCTCCTGGAGAGCTTTCTTT. Its translation: CASSSGGTGSWRAFF.

This CDR3 is CASSLLAGSSYEQYF. CDR3 nucleotides: TGCGCCAGCAGCCTACTAGCGGGGAGCTCCTACGAGCAGTACTTC. The rearrangement links TRBV4-3 to TRBJ2-7, with 10 positions matching TRBD2. J lost 0 bases, V lost 4 bases, and 3 bases had no gene match. Germline V gene lookup returns CDR1 LGHNA and CDR2 YSLEER. CDR3 size: 15 residues.

The DNA of the CDR3 is TGTGCCAGCAGTTACCCGGGTAGGGGGCTCACAGATACGCAGTATTTT. Encoded protein: CASSYPGRGLTDTQYF. The genes are TRBV6-5 and TRBJ2-3, with 7 bases that match TRBD1. CDR3 length: 16 amino acids. Germline V CDR1 and CDR2: MNHEY, SVGAGI. With V trimmed by 2 bases and J by 2 bases, 7 bases remained unmatched.

The chain employs TRBV28 and TRBJ2-5; weak D call: TRBD2 (5 bases). This CDR3 is built from 16 residues. The germline gives CDR1 MDHEN, CDR2 SYDVKM. Trimming removed 8 bases at V and 5 bases at J, with 24 bases between. CDR3 sequence reads: CASYRGRGRPRETQYF. The CDR3 DNA is TGTGCCAGCTATCGGGGAAGAGGTCGTCCGAGGGAGACCCAGTACTTC.

The V gene is TRBV28, the J gene TRBJ2-7; maybe TRBD1 (5 bases). CDR3 length: 12 residues. Trimming took off 6 bases at V and 4 bases at J, with 10 bases between the two ends. The germline CDR1 and CDR2 sequences are MDHEN and SYDVKM. CDR3 bases: TGTGCCAGCAGGGTGGACAAGTACGAGCAGTACTTC. The encoded protein is CASRVDKYEQYF.

This chain uses TRBV6-2 or TRBV6-3 with TRBJ2-7; no clear D. The CDR3 has 13 amino acids. Germline lookup yields CDR1 MNHEY and CDR2 SVGEGT. Trimming cost V 6 bases and J 3 bases, with 12 bases left between them. The CDR3 bases are TGTGCCAGCAGCCCCAACTTTATCTACGAGCAGTACTTC. Its protein is CASSPNFIYEQYF.

The V gene is TRBV6-5, the J gene TRBJ1-5, with a weak D call TRBD1 (6 bases). Per the germline V gene, CDR1 is MNHEY and CDR2 is SVGAGI. Trimming took 5 bases from V and 4 from J, leaving 15 bases between them. The CDR3 extends over 15 amino acids. CDR3 in amino acids: CASSKNRVGNQPQHF. The CDR3 DNA is TGTGCCAGCAGTAAAAACAGGGTAGGGAATCAGCCCCAGCATTTT.